This T cell receptor (beta chain) was captured in a study of T cell repertoires in cytomegalovirus infection. Study summary: CMV infection together with matching HLA type was indicated by public TCR beta signatures.

Trimming stripped 4 bases from V and 1 base from J, with 13 bases between. This CDR3 has 15 residues. The germline V gene has CDR1 MGHRA and CDR2 YSYEKL. Using its own MiXCR run on the reads, TCRdb lists one record per CDR3 protein. There are approximately 340,000 distinct CDR3 sequences in the sample; approximately 32% occur only once, and around 20% lies in the top ten. Study conclusions and caveats: The response measured ex vivo was dominated by TCR beta clonotypes (HLA-C-restricted and CMV-specific). There were carriers of CMV plus the relevant HLA, and cumulative public TCR beta family frequency identified them.

This clonotype was observed a few times. What it recognizes is unknown. V gene TRBV4-1 combines with J gene TRBJ1-2; D remains ambiguous. This receptor was obtained from a human donor in good health (CMV status not recorded). Some clones in this sample may be carry-over from other donors' samples. Sample: cultured PBMCs, taken from culture after CMV antigen stimulation. CDR3 in amino acids: CASSPLGRDNYGYTF. The CDR3 nucleotides are TGCGCCAGCAGCCCCCTCGGACGGGATAACTATGGCTACACCTTC.